The 8 T cell receptor beta chains listed next were all sequenced from one sample in a study of T cells in Graves' hyperthyroidism and ophthalmopathy. RNA transcripts yielded amplified TCR beta CDR3 regions. First-round RT-PCR of the TCR CDR3 relied on the HTBI primer set. TCRdb re-called the multiplex PCR reads through MiXCR, storing one row per CDR3 protein. The top ten clones hold 8.9% of a sample with around 800,000 distinct CDR3 sequences, over 35% of them seen once. The sequenced material came from blood. The origin of the receptors is a man in his late teens or twenties with Graves' hyperthyroidism.

V is TRBV29-1 and J is TRBJ1-1; no firm D call. Between the trimmed V and J ends, which lost 3 bases and 1 base, there was a span of 6 bases. The germline gives CDR1 SQVTM, CDR2 ANQGSEA. This CDR3 has 12 residues. The CDR3 loop is CSVDKRNTEAFF. For the CDR3, the DNA is TGCAGCGTTGATAAACGGAACACTGAAGCTTTCTTT.

Worth noting for this clonotype: A much larger clonotype is one base distant, so this may be a read error. The conserved phenylalanine or tryptophan normally closing the CDR3 is absent here, so this likely arose from a read error. The CDR3 spells CSARDLGNYGYTV. Written as DNA, the CDR3 is TGCAGTGCTAGAGATCTAGGGAACTATGGCTACACCGTC. This chain joins TRBV20-1 and TRBJ1-2; D gene ambiguous. V lost 0 bases and J 2 bases, leaving 7 bases between the germline ends. This CDR3 has 13 residues. Germline CDR1 DFQATT, CDR2 SNEGSKA (reference sequence).

Concerning this clonotype: A read error is possible here, since a much larger clone lies one base away. The J gene is TRBJ1-1, the V gene TRBV7-9; the D is unclear. Deletions cut 1 base from V and 10 bases from J, with 7 bases between. The CDR3 contains 11 residues. Per the germline V gene, CDR1 is SEHNR and CDR2 is FQNEAQ (reference sequence). CDR3 in amino acids: CASSLGMAAFF. CDR3 bases: TGTGCCAGCAGCTTAGGGATGGCAGCTTTCTTT.

This rearrangement joins TRBV11-2 to TRBJ2-7; D possibly corresponds to TRBD2 (5 bases). Trimming shortened V by 3 bases and J by 9 bases, and 12 bases separated the two germline ends. The CDR3 is made up of 12 amino acids. Germline V gene data show CDR1 as SGHAT and CDR2 as FQNNGV. The CDR3 DNA sequence: TGTGCCAGCAGCTTGCCGGGGAAGGGGCAGTACTTC. As protein: CASSLPGKGQYF.

About this clonotype itself: An end of the junction differs from the germline gene, which may be a read error. This chain uses TRBV19 with TRBJ1-5; D is undetermined. The CDR3 loop spans 15 amino acids. Germline CDR1 is LNHDA and CDR2 is SQIVND (reference sequence). In DNA, the CDR3 is TGTGCCGGTAGTATGGACCTTTATAGCAATCAGCCCCAGCATTTT. Protein product: CAGSMDLYSNQPQHF.

A remark on this clonotype: This may stem from a read error, because a much larger clone lies one nucleotide away. This chain joins TRBV29-1 and TRBJ1-2; D unclear. CDR3 size: 11 residues. CDR1 is SQVTM, CDR2 ANQGSEA, per germline. The CDR3 region is CTVEKAYGYTF. CDR3 nucleotide sequence: TGCACCGTTGAAAAGGCTTATGGCTACACCTTC.

Here the CDR3 reads CATSRARDSPNSPLHF. Here the CDR3 DNA reads TGTGCCACCAGCAGAGCTAGGGACAGTCCCAATTCACCCCTCCACTTT. This chain joins TRBV15 and TRBJ1-6; 7 bases are shared with TRBD1. The CDR3 has 16 residues. The junction had 7 bases not matched to a gene; V was cut back by 1 base and J by 7 bases. Germline V CDR1 and CDR2: LNHNV, YYDKDF (reference sequence). Combining the CDR3 with reference TRBV15 and TRBJ1-6 gives the whole variable domain DAMVIQNPRYQVTQFGKPVTLSCSQTLNHNVMYWYQQKSSQAPKLLFHYYDKDFNNEADTPDNFQSRRPNTSFCFLDIRSPGLGDTAMYLCATSRARDSPNSPLHFGNGTRLTVT.

This clonotype was detected a few times. The V call is TRBV6-5, the J call TRBJ1-3; a possible D gene is TRBD1 (5 bases). The V end was cut by 0 bases, the J end by 3 bases, with 9 bases between. Germline V CDR1 and CDR2: MNHEY, SVGAGI. The CDR3 is 15 amino acids. This CDR3 reads CASSYSGGIGNTIYF. The CDR3 region has the DNA TGTGCCAGCAGTTACTCGGGGGGAATTGGAAACACCATATATTTT.